This TCR beta chain was sequenced in a study of technical replicates of blood from a handful of donors. With V trimmed by 2 bases and J by 1 base, 0 bases remained unmatched. CDR1 is SGHDT, CDR2 YYEEEE, per germline. The CDR3 runs 15 residues. Sequencing was performed with immunoSEQ multiplex PCR; in TCRdb, only in-frame clones are kept and a portion is missing. The table lists roughly 80,000 clones, approximately 91% of them singletons. Sequences were obtained from T cells isolated from PBMCs. The chain joins TRBV5-6 to TRBJ2-2; 9 positions agree with TRBD2. The clonotype comes from a human donor in good health. The CDR3 here is CASSFSGGNTGELFF. The CDR3 DNA follows: TGTGCCAGCAGCTTTAGCGGGGGGAACACCGGGGAGCTGTTTTTT.